This T cell receptor (beta chain) was found in a study of shared clonotypes between healthy human individuals. Study conclusions and caveats: Read depth was anticipated to influence clonotype sharing among donors. Genetic and exposure-history diversity was limited by the small donor number.

Data came from immunoSEQ multiplex PCR; TCRdb stores just in-frame clones and leaves some out. The sample shows around 440,000 clones, more than 70% of them seen only once. Recent acute infections and vaccinations were absent in the healthy HIV-negative adult donors. Only Caucasian adults living in Nashville, Tennessee served as donors. This clone occurred many times. No antigen is known for it. Other DNA sequences in this specimen translate into the identical CDR3. The sequenced material came from PBMCs. This receptor was identified in a woman aged 40 to 49 in good health. Some clones in this sample may be carry-over from other donors' samples.

CDR3 protein: CASSVVGTRERNQPQHF. The CDR3 DNA sequence: TGTGCCAGCAGCGTAGTTGGTACCAGGGAGCGCAATCAGCCCCAGCATTTT. This chain joins TRBV9 and TRBJ1-5; weak D call: TRBD1 (5 bases). The ends were cut back, 0 bases at V and 2 bases at J, with 15 bases in the middle. The germline CDR1 and CDR2 sequences are SGDLS and YYNGEE. The CDR3 covers 17 residues.